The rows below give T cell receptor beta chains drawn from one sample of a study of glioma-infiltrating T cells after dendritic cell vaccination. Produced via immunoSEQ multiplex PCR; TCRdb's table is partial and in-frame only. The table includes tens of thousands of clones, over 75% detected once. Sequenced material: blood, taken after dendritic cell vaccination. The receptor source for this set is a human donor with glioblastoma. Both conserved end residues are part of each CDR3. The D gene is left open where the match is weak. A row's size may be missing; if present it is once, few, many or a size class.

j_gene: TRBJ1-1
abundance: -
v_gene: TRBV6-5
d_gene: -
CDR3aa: CASSFLGDTEAFF
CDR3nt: TGTGCCAGCAGTTTCCTTGGAGACACTGAAGCTTTCTTT

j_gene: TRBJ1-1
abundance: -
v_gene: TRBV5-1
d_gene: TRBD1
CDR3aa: CASSLGQGEGAFF
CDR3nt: TGCGCCAGCAGCTTGGGACAGGGGGAAGGAGCTTTCTTT

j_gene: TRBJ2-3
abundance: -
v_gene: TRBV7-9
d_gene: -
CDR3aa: CASSFTTGGRADTQYF
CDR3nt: TGTGCCAGCAGCTTTACTACAGGGGGGAGGGCAGATACGCAGTATTTT

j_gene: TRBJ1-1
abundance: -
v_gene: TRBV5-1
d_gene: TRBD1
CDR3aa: CASTQDRSGTEAFF
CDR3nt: TGCGCCAGCACCCAGGACAGGAGCGGGACTGAAGCTTTCTTT

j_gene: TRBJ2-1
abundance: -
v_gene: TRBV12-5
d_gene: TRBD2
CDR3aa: CASGDRLAYNEQFF
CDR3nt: TGTGCTAGTGGTGACAGACTAGCGTACAATGAGCAGTTCTTC

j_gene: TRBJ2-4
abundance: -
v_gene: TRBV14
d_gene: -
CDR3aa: CASSQITGSHIQYF
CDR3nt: TGTGCCAGCAGCCAAATCACAGGGTCCCACATTCAGTACTTC

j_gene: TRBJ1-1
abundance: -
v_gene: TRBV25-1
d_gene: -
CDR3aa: CASSEFTDAEAFF
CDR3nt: TGTGCCAGCAGTGAATTTACAGACGCTGAAGCTTTCTTT

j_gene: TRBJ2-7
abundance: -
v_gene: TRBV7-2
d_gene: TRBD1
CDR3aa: CASSSRTGSYEQYF
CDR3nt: TGTGCCAGCAGCTCCCGGACAGGGTCTTACGAGCAGTACTTC

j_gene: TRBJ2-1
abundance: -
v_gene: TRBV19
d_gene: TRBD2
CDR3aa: CASSAGGNEQFF
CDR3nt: TGTGCCAGTAGCGCGGGGGGCAATGAGCAGTTCTTC

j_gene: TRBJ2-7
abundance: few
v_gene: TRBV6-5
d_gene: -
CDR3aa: CASSTTVTYEQYF
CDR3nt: TGTGCCAGCAGTACGACAGTTACCTACGAGCAGTACTTC

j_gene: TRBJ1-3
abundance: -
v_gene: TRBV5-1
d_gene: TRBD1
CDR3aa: CASSLVGQGIGNTIYF
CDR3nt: TGCGCCAGCAGCTTGGTGGGACAGGGGATTGGAAACACCATATATTTT

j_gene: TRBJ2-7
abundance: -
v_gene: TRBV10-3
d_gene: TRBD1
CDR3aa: CAIRTGTGAYEQYF
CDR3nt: TGTGCCATCAGGACCGGGACAGGGGCCTACGAGCAGTACTTC

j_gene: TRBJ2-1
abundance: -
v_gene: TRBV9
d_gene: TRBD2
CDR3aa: CASSVDRAGGPGEQFF
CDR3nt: TGTGCCAGCAGCGTAGATCGAGCGGGAGGCCCGGGTGAGCAGTTCTTC

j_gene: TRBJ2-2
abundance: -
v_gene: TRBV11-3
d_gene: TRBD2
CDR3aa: CASRWGGLNTGELFF
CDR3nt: TGTGCCAGCAGGTGGGGGGGACTGAACACCGGGGAGCTGTTTTTT

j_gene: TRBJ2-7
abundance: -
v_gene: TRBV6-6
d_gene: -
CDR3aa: CASSYLNSYEQYF
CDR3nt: TGTGCCAGCAGTTACTTAAACAGCTACGAGCAGTACTTC

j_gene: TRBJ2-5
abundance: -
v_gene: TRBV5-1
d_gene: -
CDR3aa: CASSFRDYQETQYF
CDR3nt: TGCGCCAGCAGCTTCCGGGACTACCAAGAGACCCAGTACTTC

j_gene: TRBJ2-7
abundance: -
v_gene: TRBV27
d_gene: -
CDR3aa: CASRPGHGRSYEQYF
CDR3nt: TGTGCCAGCAGGCCGGGACACGGCCGTTCCTACGAGCAGTACTTC

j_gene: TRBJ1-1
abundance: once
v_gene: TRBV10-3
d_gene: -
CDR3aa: CAISEGGFGTEAFF
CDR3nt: TGTGCCATCAGTGAGGGCGGGTTTGGCACTGAAGCTTTCTTT

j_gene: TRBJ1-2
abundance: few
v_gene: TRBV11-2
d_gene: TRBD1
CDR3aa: CASSLYGTGGHTF
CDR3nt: TGTGCCAGCAGCTTATATGGGACAGGGGGCCACACCTTC

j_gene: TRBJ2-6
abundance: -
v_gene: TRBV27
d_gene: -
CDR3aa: CASSFLGRSSGANVLTF
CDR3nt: TGTGCCAGCAGTTTTCTGGGGCGATCCTCTGGGGCCAACGTCCTGACTTTC

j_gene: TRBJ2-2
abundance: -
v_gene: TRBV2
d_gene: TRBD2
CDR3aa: CASSPGGRGTGELFF
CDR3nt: TGTGCCAGCAGTCCGGGGGGGAGGGGCACCGGGGAGCTGTTTTTT

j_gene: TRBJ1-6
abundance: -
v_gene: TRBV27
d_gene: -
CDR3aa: CASSSNLLSYSPLHF
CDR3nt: TGTGCCAGCAGTTCGAATCTCCTTAGTTATTCACCCCTCCACTTT

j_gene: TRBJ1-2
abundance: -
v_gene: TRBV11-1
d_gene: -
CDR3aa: CASSFDVDRLYGYTF
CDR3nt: TGTGCCAGCAGCTTCGACGTCGACAGACTCTATGGCTACACCTTC

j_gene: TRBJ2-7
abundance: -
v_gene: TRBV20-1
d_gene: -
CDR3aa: CSAPDIYEQYF
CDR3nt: TGCAGTGCCCCGGACATCTACGAGCAGTACTTC

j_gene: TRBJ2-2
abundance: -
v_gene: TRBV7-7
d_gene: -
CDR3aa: CASSLGQNTGELFF
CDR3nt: TGTGCCAGCAGCTTAGGACAGAACACCGGGGAGCTGTTTTTT

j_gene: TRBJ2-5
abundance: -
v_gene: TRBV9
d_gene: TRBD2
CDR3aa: CASSLSGTSDQETQYF
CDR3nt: TGTGCCAGCAGCTTATCCGGGACTAGCGACCAAGAGACCCAGTACTTC

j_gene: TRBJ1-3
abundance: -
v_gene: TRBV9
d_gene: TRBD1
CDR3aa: CASSVVGGRGLGNTIYF
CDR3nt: TGTGCCAGCAGCGTAGTCGGTGGCAGGGGGCTCGGAAACACCATATATTTT

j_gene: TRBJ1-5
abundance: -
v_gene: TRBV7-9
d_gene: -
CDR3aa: CASSPEGNQPQHF
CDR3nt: TGTGCCAGCAGCCCTGAGGGCAATCAGCCCCAGCATTTT

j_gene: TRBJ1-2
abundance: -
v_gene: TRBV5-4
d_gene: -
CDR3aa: CASSPHPQDYGYTF
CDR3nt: TGTGCCAGCAGCCCCCACCCCCAGGACTATGGCTACACCTTC

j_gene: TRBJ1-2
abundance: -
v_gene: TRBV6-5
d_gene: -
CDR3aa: CASSYLTERSGYTF
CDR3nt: TGTGCCAGCAGTTACCTCACGGAGCGGTCTGGCTACACCTTC

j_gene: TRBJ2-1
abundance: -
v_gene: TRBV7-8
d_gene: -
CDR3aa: CASSLVGLADISSYNEQFF
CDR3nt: TGTGCCAGCAGCTTAGTTGGGCTAGCTGATATTAGCTCCTACAATGAGCAGTTCTTC

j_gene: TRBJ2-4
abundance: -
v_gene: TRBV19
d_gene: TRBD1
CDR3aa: CASSLRQGNIQYF
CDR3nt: TGTGCCAGTAGTCTCAGACAGGGCAACATTCAGTACTTC

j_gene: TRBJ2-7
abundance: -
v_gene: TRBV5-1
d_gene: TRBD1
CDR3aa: CASSSRTGVDEQYF
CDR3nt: TGCGCCAGCAGCTCGCGGACAGGGGTCGACGAGCAGTACTTC

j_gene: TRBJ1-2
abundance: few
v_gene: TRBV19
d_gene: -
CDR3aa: CASGIQGQMVYGYTF
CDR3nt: TGTGCCAGTGGTATACAAGGACAGATGGTCTATGGCTACACCTTC

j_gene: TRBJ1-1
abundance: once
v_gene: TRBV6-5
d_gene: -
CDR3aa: CASSPTSNTEAFF
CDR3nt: TGTGCCAGCAGTCCCACAAGTAACACTGAAGCTTTCTTT

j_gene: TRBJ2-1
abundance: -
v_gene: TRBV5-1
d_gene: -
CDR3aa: CASSMEPDWEQFF
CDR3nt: TGCGCCAGCAGCATGGAGCCTGATTGGGAGCAGTTCTTC